One T cell receptor beta chain is described in this entry. A few counts support this clonotype. The specificity of this receptor is unknown. No clone much larger than this one lies a single base away; base qualities are absent. The germline ends are 19 bases apart after V is trimmed by 7 bases and J by 4 bases. There are 15 amino acids in the CDR3, from cysteine to phenylalanine inclusive. The read is trimmed to its CDR3 DNA, 45 bases read in frame from base 1. Reads for this sample came from an Illumina MiSeq. Quantitative 5'-RACE with molecular barcodes was the method used to prepare the TCR beta libraries. The authors' pipeline ran thus. To identify disease-linked TCR variants, a new computational method was used, one built on a probabilistic model of VDJ rearrangement. TCRdb reprocessing: public reads trimmed at Q25 with fastp, clones called with MiXCR, in-frame beta chains kept. Records with the same CDR3 protein are collapsed into one entry carrying the most frequent genes and DNA. TCRdb's processing, not the study's, gives the V and J calls here. The sample contains about 27,000 distinct CDR3 sequences, over 7% of them found a single time. Just under 30% of the sample rests with the top ten.

The data were taken from a study of CD8 T cells in ankylosing spondylitis (dated by TCRdb to 2015 to 2018). General notes on the study: T cell receptor beta repertoires were profiled in healthy donors and ankylosing spondylitis patients so that disease-linked TCR variants could be found. The full study cohort comprised 20 to 25 ankylosing spondylitis patients and 85 to 120 healthy donors. Peripheral blood was sampled, and synovial fluid was additionally collected from ankylosing spondylitis patients. Findings and caveats that apply to the study as a whole: Blood from ankylosing spondylitis patients appeared to be characterized by a TCR beta motif composed of several highly homologous amino acid variants. Some motif variants had previously been reported in the synovial fluid and blood of reactive arthritis patients, which suggests shared mechanisms of disease initiation. According to the report, matched synovial fluid samples from ankylosing spondylitis patients were significantly enriched for the disease-linked clones. In peripheral blood, the disease-linked clones were found at relatively low frequencies and had a CD8+ phenotype.

Sample: blood. This sequence originates from a male donor with ankylosing spondylitis or in good health (not recorded which). In this chain, TRBV12-3 or TRBV12-4 is recombined with TRBJ2-5; the D segment could be TRBD1, given 6 matching bases. In nucleotides, the sequence is TGTGCCAGCACAATGGATAGGGGGACGGGAGAGACCCAGTACTTC. It encodes CASTMDRGTGETQYF.